This section outlines one T cell receptor beta chain sequence together with its context. Its antigen is unknown. In the naive CD8 group, cells lacked CD45RO and were positively selected for CCR7, so terminally differentiated effector memory CD45RA+ cells were left out. Healthy and HIV-negative, the adult donors had no recent acute infections or vaccinations. Donors, without exception, were Caucasian adults residing in Nashville, Tennessee. The data derive from a study of shared clonotypes between healthy human individuals. Study information: The study used three CD4 naive, three CD4 memory, two CD8 naive and one CD8 memory plate per donor. Overall study findings and caveats: Relative to their counterparts shared across all four donors, non-shared clonotypes exhibited diminished generation probabilities.

The data were produced by immunoSEQ multiplex PCR, yet TCRdb's version contains in-frame clones alone and is incomplete. The sample lists nearly 2 million clones; about 95% were seen once. Germline assignment: CDR1 SGHRS and CDR2 YFSETQ. The CDR3 covers 16 residues. V was pared by 7 bases and J by 0 bases, with 18 bases between. Sequenced material: naive CD8+ T cells sorted from blood. This sequence joins TRBV5-1 and TRBJ2-3, with a weak D call TRBD2 (6 bases). The sequence came from a man aged 18 to 29 in good health. This CDR3 reads CASLKNQRASTDTQYF. The CDR3 DNA reads as TGCGCCAGCCTTAAGAATCAGCGGGCTAGCACAGATACGCAGTATTTT.